This TCR beta chain was sequenced during a study of cytomegalovirus exposure and HLA in healthy donors (dated by TCRdb to 2016 to 2017). For context, the study as a whole: An earlier analysis of several hundred of the donors reported 250 to 300 Gb of sequence data and 90 million to 120 million unique TCR beta sequences obtained from about 179 million T cells. A separate validation cohort of about 110 different subjects was used in addition to the approximately 700-subject first cohort. Donor age, sex, ethnicity and CMV serostatus were compiled alongside the repertoire data. Genome-wide SNP genotypes for about 65% of the 666 donors were used in a later genetic analysis, which treated that subset as a discovery cohort. A later analysis re-analyzed previously published TCR beta repertoires from 660 or so donors and added high-resolution HLA genotyping to study TCR occurrence patterns. An earlier analysis of approximately 630 of the donors applied high-throughput TCR beta sequencing to assess whether each TCR beta V gene segment acted as functional or pseudogenic. Among 300 to 500 genotyped donors of the cohort, an average of roughly 230,000 unique TCR beta nucleotide sequences was sequenced per donor, of which 15% to 20% were non-productive. The genetic ancestry cluster associated with self-reported Caucasian donors included around four fifths of the roughly 380 genotyped donors. Typing coverage differed by locus: A, B, C, DRB1 and DQB1 were typed in roughly 629-630 donors, DQA1 in about 510, DPA1 in 600 to 610, and DPB1 in around 440. The study aimed to test whether cataloging public T cell receptors could reveal signatures of past pathogen exposure. The T cell repertoires of around 730 subjects were profiled by immunosequencing and related to cytomegalovirus serostatus. Both class I and class II loci were covered by HLA typing, at four-digit resolution. Because of strong linkage in the cohort, a few DR-DQ haplotypes were treated as single units for association and clustering. To predict cytomegalovirus infection status, the study brought together high-throughput TCR immunosequencing, statistical association of individual TCRs with disease status, and machine learning. Roughly 300 gigabases of sequencing data and approximately 93 million unique TCR sequences were included in an early release covering 550 to 800 HLA-typed donors. Every discovery cohort repertoire had been produced on one sequencing platform. The later analysis used no new phenotypic data to find candidate immune exposures, relying instead on TCR beta sequences and their occurrence across donors.

Study-level results and caveats: The sequencing pipeline was judged likely to have produced a cluster of highly shared sequence variants as a technical artifact. Correlated functional status among segregating V segments might be attributable to linkage disequilibrium, but an unknown experimental factor could not be ruled out. While some public TCRs were present in many individuals, most TCR sequences turned up only very rarely across donors. The classifier was reported to diagnose cytomegalovirus status with high specificity and sensitivity in both the original cohort and the validation cohort. Only TCR beta chains were sequenced in this cohort, and the absence of alpha or paired-chain data limited detectable features. According to a later analysis, most CMV-associated TCR beta chains appeared to be HLA-restricted, and the HLA associations seemed to be driven largely by CMV exposure. In a later analysis, HLA-associated TCR beta chains showed more clonal expansion and lower generation probabilities than non-associated chains that were equally common. According to a later genetic analysis, donors in an Asian-associated ancestry cluster had fewer N-insertions in productive TCRs than the roughly 700-donor mean. According to a later analysis, TCR association rates differed among HLA loci, with DRB1 alleles showing the most associated TCRs and HLA-C alleles showing the fewest. Broadly in line with IMGT annotations, most TCR beta V segments showed up in productive rearrangements about 90% or about 30% of the time in an earlier analysis of 450 to 600 of the donors. Presence/absence analyses assumed roughly uniform sequencing depth across donors, an assumption that may not hold. Specific HLA alleles were associated with roughly 17,000 TCR beta sequences at a false discovery rate of 0.05 in a later analysis. CMV serostatus was the only immune exposure information available for the cohort. Because the 87-base-pair reads could not distinguish some IMGT-functional V segments, including TRBV6-2 and TRBV6-3, those segments were excluded. An association between a missense DCLRE1C variant and V-gene and J-gene trimming of TCR beta chains was found in a later genetic analysis and replicated in an independent cohort. In the study, about 150 TCR beta chains were listed as associated with cytomegalovirus. Because counts were too low, seventeen rarely observed V segments, including chromosome 9 orphons, were excluded from the earlier analysis of some 540 of the donors. A further reported finding was that TCR beta sequences accurately predicted the HLA-A and HLA-B alleles for most subjects in the first cohort. Because some donors lacked HLA typing at each locus, the association tests relied only on the typed subset. The authors suggested that the approach could potentially be extended to other disease states and immunological phenotypes. A few of the identified cytomegalovirus-associated TCR beta chains were confirmed in vitro to be specific for cytomegalovirus antigens. In a later analysis, several top co-occurrence clusters were reported to appear linked to parvovirus B19, influenza, CMV and Epstein-Barr virus. When HLA alleles, especially DR and DQ, strongly co-occurred, attributing TCR associations to individual alleles was difficult.

Library preparation employed the immunoSEQ multiplex PCR assay. The multiplex PCR relied on a mix of 60 forward primers for TCR Vbeta segments and 13 reverse primers for TCR Jbeta segments. The CDR3 region of rearranged TCR beta genes was amplified from genomic DNA with a multiplex PCR assay. The Illumina HiSeq System was used to sequence the amplified TCR beta libraries as 87-base-pair reads. Per the source publication's procedure: Across the 700 or so repertoires, a later analysis counted approximately 75 million unique TCR beta chains, roughly 11 million of which were shared by at least two donors. To remove PCR and sequencing errors, raw reads were error-corrected and collapsed into unique sequences using a nearest-neighbor algorithm that merged closely related sequences. V, D and J gene segments were assigned by aligning CDR3 sequences to IMGT reference sequences. Each retained sequence needed at least a six-nucleotide match to both a V gene segment and a J gene segment. Rearrangements were classified as productive when the CDR3 lacked stop codons and remained in frame with V and J, and all other rearrangements were classified as non-productive. Following IMGT convention, CDR3 was defined as the stretch from the second conserved V-encoded cysteine to the conserved J-encoded phenylalanine. In an earlier analysis of around 600 of the donors, sequences lacking an unambiguous match to a single V gene segment were excluded. In an earlier analysis of several hundred of the donors, a V segment was called functional when productive rearrangements were above 56.7%, and segregating when the standard deviation between donors exceeded 5%. A statistical classification framework was developed to diagnose cytomegalovirus status using the catalog of TCR beta chain sequences. In a later analysis, V and J genes were assigned by comparing TCR nucleotide sequences against IMGT/GENE-DB human TR gene sequences. In a later analysis, CDR3 sequences and most-parsimonious VDJ recombination scenarios were assigned using the TCRdist pipeline. In a later analysis, every TCR beta chain was defined by the combination of its CDR3 amino acid sequence and its V-gene family, and reads without a unique V-gene family were dropped. To address suspected cross-contamination and a sequencing artifact, a later analysis removed several hundred highly shared, low-generation-probability nucleotide sequences. In a later analysis, a clonal expansion index for each public chain was calculated from normalized within-repertoire ranks of inferred template counts. In a later analysis, generation probabilities were computed with a VDJ recombination model fitted to out-of-frame rearrangements, and the resulting probabilities were checked against IGoR. In a later analysis, hypergeometric tests were used to score TCR-TCR, TCR-HLA and TCR-CMV co-occurrence, with a repertoire-size bias correction applied to TCR pairs. A later analysis estimated false discovery rates by permuting HLA or CMV assignments 20 times. In a later analysis, co-occurring TCRs were grouped using DBSCAN, and TCRdist sequence similarity was added for clustering within HLA-allele-positive subsets. Repertoires with fewer than 30,000 or more than 120,000 public chains, plus five repertoires with anomalous nucleotide sharing, were excluded from co-occurrence clustering. TCRdb retrieved this table from immuneACCESS and kept in-frame rearrangements only. Not all clones are present; in checked studies, unresolved V genes account for under half, and no reason is known for the remainder. Clone size and V and J calls were adopted from that table, with D and trimming inferred from the DNA. In this sample the table shows roughly 100,000 clones, approximately 81% of which occur a single time. Approximately 1.3% of the sample comes from the top ten.

In total, approximately 690 healthy bone marrow donors made up the cohort. All cohort members were sampled while nominally healthy, although unrecorded immune exposures were likely present. The donor tested CMV seronegative, placing the donor among the 350 or so seronegative members of the cohort. Every donor gave a peripheral blood sample, and the peripheral blood mononuclear cells from that sample were used for TCR beta sequencing. Genomic DNA extraction from the blood cell samples was performed with the Qiagen DNeasy Blood Extraction Kit. Turning to this clone: Its antigen is unknown. Per-base quality was not reported, and no clone a single base away is much larger than it.

V trim: 4 bases; J trim: 2 bases; unmatched bases: 6. The CDR3 has 15 amino acids, counting the end cysteine and phenylalanine. Left in the record is the CDR3 DNA by itself, 45 bases read in frame from the first base. CDR1 and CDR2 are drawn from the germline V gene: SGHNT, YENEEA. The sequencing sample was made of PBMCs. This TCR came from a man aged 25 to 40 in good health and CMV-seronegative. Recombination joined TRBV11-3 with TRBJ2-7; 9 central bases correspond to TRBD1. Here is the DNA: TGTGCCAGCAGCTCGAGACAGGGGGTCCCCTACGAGCAGTACTTC. It is translated as CASSSRQGVPYEQYF. Reference TRBV11-3 and TRBJ2-7 genes cover what lies past the CDR3, so the full variable domain is EAGVVQSPRYKIIEKKQPVAFWCNPISGHNTLYWYLQNLGQGPELLIRYENEEAVDDSQLPKDRFSAERLKGVDSTLKIQPAELGDSAVYLCASSSRQGVPYEQYFGPGTRLTVT.